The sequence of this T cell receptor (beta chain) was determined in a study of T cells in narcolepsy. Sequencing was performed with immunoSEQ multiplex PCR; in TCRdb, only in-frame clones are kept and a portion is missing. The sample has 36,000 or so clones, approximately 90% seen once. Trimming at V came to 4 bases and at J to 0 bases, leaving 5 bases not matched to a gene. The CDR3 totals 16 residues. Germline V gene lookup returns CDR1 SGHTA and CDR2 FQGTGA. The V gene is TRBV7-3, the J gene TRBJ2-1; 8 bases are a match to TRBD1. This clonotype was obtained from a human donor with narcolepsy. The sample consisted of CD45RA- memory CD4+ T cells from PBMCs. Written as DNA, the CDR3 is TGTGCCAGCAGCTCCCTACAGGGGGACTCCTACAATGAGCAGTTCTTC. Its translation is CASSSLQGDSYNEQFF. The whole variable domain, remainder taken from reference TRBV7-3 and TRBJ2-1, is GAGVSQTPSNKVTEKGKYVELRCDPISGHTALYWYRQSLGQGPEFLIYFQGTGAADDSGLPNDRFFAVRPEGSVSTLKIQRTERGDSAVYLCASSSLQGDSYNEQFFGPGTRLTVL.